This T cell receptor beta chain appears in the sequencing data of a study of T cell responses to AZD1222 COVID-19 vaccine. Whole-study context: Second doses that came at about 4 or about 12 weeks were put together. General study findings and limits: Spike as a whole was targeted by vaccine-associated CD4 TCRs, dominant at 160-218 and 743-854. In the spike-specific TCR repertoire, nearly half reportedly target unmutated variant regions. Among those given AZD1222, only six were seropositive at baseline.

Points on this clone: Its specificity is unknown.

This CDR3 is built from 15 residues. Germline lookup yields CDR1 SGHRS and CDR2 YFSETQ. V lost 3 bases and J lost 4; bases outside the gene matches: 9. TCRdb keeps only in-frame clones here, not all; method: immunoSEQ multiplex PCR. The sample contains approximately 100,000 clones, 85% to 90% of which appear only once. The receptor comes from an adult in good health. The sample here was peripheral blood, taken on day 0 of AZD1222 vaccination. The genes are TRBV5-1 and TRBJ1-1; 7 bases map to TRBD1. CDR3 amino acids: CASSSGTAGLTEAFF. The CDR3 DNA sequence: TGCGCCAGCAGCTCTGGGACAGCGGGCCTCACTGAAGCTTTCTTT. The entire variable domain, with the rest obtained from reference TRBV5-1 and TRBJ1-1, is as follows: KAGVTQTPRYLIKTRGQQVTLSCSPISGHRSVSWYQQTPGQGLQFLFEYFSETQRNKGNFPGRFSGRQFSNSRSEMNVSTLELGDSALYLCASSSGTAGLTEAFFGQGTRLTVV.